This TCR beta chain derives from a study of cytomegalovirus exposure and HLA in healthy donors. Study-wide background: T cells numbering about 200 million yielded more than 95 million unique TCR beta sequences in an earlier analysis. Drawn from HLA-typed donors, about 85 million unique TCRs were held in an early data release.

On this clone: The antigen remains unidentified.

Findings and limits, study-wide: Approximately 18,000 TCR beta sequences were associated with HLA alleles at 0.05 false discovery rate in a later analysis. In a later analysis, common viral pathogens appeared linked to several of the most significant clusters.

Primers included in the PCR were 60 Vbeta and 13 Jbeta primers. The table came from immunoSEQ multiplex PCR; TCRdb's copy has only in-frame clones and leaves some out. The profile shows 130,000 or so clones, around 80% of them singletons. The length of the CDR3 is 16 residues. The germline V gene has CDR1 SGHRS and CDR2 YFSETQ. Trimming removed 4 bases from V and 0 bases from J, with 14 bases in between. The chain links TRBV5-1 to TRBJ1-3, with a possible D match to TRBD1 (5 bases). This TCR was sampled from a young woman in good health and CMV-seropositive. The specimen sequenced was PBMCs. DNA for the CDR3: TGCGCCAGCAGCACGAGACAGCGAGGCTCTGGAAACACCATATATTTT. The encoded protein is CASSTRQRGSGNTIYF.